Each of the 3 T cell receptor beta chains below was sequenced from the same sample in a study of beta chain features in type 1 diabetes. The entirety of the isolated RNA underwent reverse transcription, so expressed TCRB transcripts were sequenced. The repertoire was sequenced with immunoSEQ multiplex PCR; TCRdb's copy has only in-frame clones and lacks some. The sample lists nearly 250,000 clones, about 70% occurring once. The source material was naive CD4+ T cells from blood. All receptors come from a man aged 25-40 years in good health.

This CDR3 reads CSARQGESNTGELFF. The CDR3 region has the DNA TGCAGCGCCAGACAGGGGGAAAGTAACACCGGGGAGCTGTTTTTT. The rearrangement uses TRBV29-1 and TRBJ2-2; 9 bases line up with TRBD1. Germline CDR1 SQVTM, CDR2 ANQGSEA. V trimming: 7 bases; J trimming: 2 bases; junction bases outside the gene matches: 8. The CDR3 is 15 amino acids.

The chain is built from TRBV30 and TRBJ2-5; TRBD1 might be the D (6 bases). This CDR3 comprises 12 residues. With 5 bases removed from V and 5 bases from J, the gap between germline ends came to 12 bases. The germline CDR1 and CDR2 sequences are GTSNPN and SVGIG (reference sequence). CDR3 region: CAWEAGEETQYF. The CDR3, as DNA: TGTGCCTGGGAGGCAGGGGAGGAGACCCAGTACTTC.

The V and J genes are TRBV7-9 and TRBJ1-1; D not resolved. V shed 5 bases and J shed 4 bases, with 14 bases lying between them. The CDR3 contains 14 residues. Germline CDR1 and CDR2: SEHNR and FQNEAQ (reference sequence). CDR3 loop: CASSPPARLTEAFF. DNA of the CDR3: TGTGCCAGCAGCCCCCCCGCCAGGCTCACTGAAGCTTTCTTT.